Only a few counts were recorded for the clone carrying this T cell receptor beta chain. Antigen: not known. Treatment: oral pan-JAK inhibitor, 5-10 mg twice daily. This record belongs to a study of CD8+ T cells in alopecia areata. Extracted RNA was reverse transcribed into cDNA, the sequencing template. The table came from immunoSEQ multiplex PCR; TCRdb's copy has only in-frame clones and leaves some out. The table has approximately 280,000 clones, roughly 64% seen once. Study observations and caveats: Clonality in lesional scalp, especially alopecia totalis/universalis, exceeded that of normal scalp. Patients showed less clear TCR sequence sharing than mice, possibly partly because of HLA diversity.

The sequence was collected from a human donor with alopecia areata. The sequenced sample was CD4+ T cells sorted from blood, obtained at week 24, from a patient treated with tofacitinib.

The CDR3 nucleotides read TGTGCCAGCAGTCAGGATCGGGAGACCCAGTACTTC. Its protein is CASSQDRETQYF. This chain connects TRBV2 to TRBJ2-5; D is unclear. Trimming removed 5 bases from V and 5 bases from J, with 9 bases in between. This CDR3 has 12 amino acids. Germline-derived CDR1 and CDR2 are SNHLY and FYNNEI. Together with reference TRBV2 and TRBJ2-5, the CDR3 gives the full variable domain: EPEVTQTPSHQVTQMGQEVILRCVPISNHLYFYWYRQILGQKVEFLVSFYNNEISEKSEIFDDQFSVERPDGSNFTLKIRSTKLEDSAMYFCASSQDRETQYFGPGTRLLVL.